This T cell receptor beta chain was captured by sequencing in a study of T cell responses to AZD1222 COVID-19 vaccine. Study findings and constraints: Spike was spanned by vaccine-associated CD4 TCRs, with dominance at 160-218 and 743-854.

Libraries were prepared by immunoSEQ multiplex PCR; TCRdb keeps only in-frame clonotypes and omits some of them. The sample lists about 84,000 clones; approximately 85% were seen once. The V end lost 11 bases, the J end lost 0 bases, and 8 bases lay between the germline ends. Germline CDR1 reads MNHEY; CDR2 reads SVGAGI. This CDR3 is 11 amino acids long. This clone was detected only once. Its antigen is unknown. This clonotype was sampled from an adult who received the AZD1222 COVID-19 vaccine. The source material was peripheral blood, sampled 28 days after the second AZD1222 dose. The rearrangement uses TRBV6-5 and TRBJ2-7; D ambiguous. The CDR3 DNA follows: TGTGCCTGCCGGAGCTCCTACGAGCAGTACTTC. Translating gives CACRSSYEQYF.